This entry lists 20 T cell receptor beta chains sequenced from one sample in a study of cytomegalovirus exposure and HLA in healthy donors. The PCR made use of 60 Vbeta and 13 Jbeta primers. The protocol was immunoSEQ multiplex PCR, while the TCRdb copy is restricted to in-frame clones and leaves out a portion. This table has 150,000 to 200,000 clones, roughly 74% appearing once. The sample consisted of PBMCs. These receptors were collected from a female donor in good health and CMV-seronegative.

Of note for this clone: Relative to the germline gene, one junction end is altered; a read error may explain this. The rearrangement uses TRBV7-7 and TRBJ1-5, with TRBD1 matching over 7 bases. Germline-derived CDR1 and CDR2 are SSHAT and FNYEAQ (reference sequence). The CDR3 is made up of 13 amino acids. This CDR3 is CASSLDRDQPQHF. The DNA for the CDR3 is TGTGCTAGCAGCTTAGACAGGGATCAGCCCCAGCATTTT.

The CDR3 region is CASSYSNLRGYGYTF. In DNA form, the CDR3 reads TGTGCCAGCAGTTACTCGAACCTCAGGGGCTATGGCTACACCTTC. This chain links TRBV6-6 with TRBJ1-2; a weak D match, TRBD1 (6 bases). The CDR3 extends over 15 amino acids. CDR1 and CDR2 (germline): MNHNY, SVGAGI (reference sequence). Trimming removed 0 bases from V and 4 bases from J, with 12 bases in between.

The chain combines TRBV15 with TRBJ1-5, with TRBD1 as a possible D gene (5 bases). Trimming pared 5 bases from V and 4 bases from J, leaving 12 bases between. This CDR3 spans 14 amino acids. CDR1 and CDR2 (germline): LNHNV, YYDKDF (reference sequence). CDR3 in DNA: TGTGCCACCAGCGGGGGGACGGGAAATCAGCCCCAGCATTTT. Translating it yields CATSGGTGNQPQHF.

The V and J genes are TRBV29-1 and TRBJ2-7; 11 nucleotides match TRBD1. Trimming took 1 base from V and 4 from J; bases not matched to a gene: 6. The CDR3 spans 15 residues. CDR1 and CDR2 from the germline V gene are SQVTM and ANQGSEA. The CDR3: CSVEAYRDRGYEQYF. The CDR3 DNA reads TGCAGCGTTGAAGCCTACCGGGACAGGGGGTACGAGCAGTACTTC.

This chain links TRBV11-2 with TRBJ2-3; D is unclear. This CDR3 has 13 residues. Germline values: CDR1 SGHAT, CDR2 FQNNGV. V lost 2 bases and J 4 bases, leaving 7 bases between the germline ends. The CDR3 bases are TGTGCCAGCAGCTTATCACTCCCAGATACGCAGTATTTT. Its protein is CASSLSLPDTQYF.

The chain carries TRBV5-1 and TRBJ1-6, with unresolved D. The length of the CDR3 is 13 residues. The V end was cut by 5 bases, the J end by 4 bases, with 7 bases between. Germline values: CDR1 SGHRS, CDR2 YFSETQ. The CDR3 coding sequence is TGCGCCAGCAGGAGGGATTATAATTCACCCCTCCACTTT. It is translated as CASRRDYNSPLHF.

In DNA, the CDR3 is TGTGCCAGCAGCTTAAAAGCGGGAGAAAAGTACAATGAGCAGTTCTTC. It is translated as CASSLKAGEKYNEQFF. This sequence joins TRBV7-8 and TRBJ2-1; 8 bases are shared with TRBD2. Germline CDR1 SGHVS, CDR2 FQNEAQ. This CDR3 is 16 amino acids long. V lost 2 bases and J lost 4; bases outside the gene matches: 7.

The genes are TRBV29-1 and TRBJ1-1, with 8 bases lining up with TRBD1. Germline V gives CDR1 SQVTM, CDR2 ANQGSEA. The trim removed 0 bases at V and 2 bases at J, leaving 5 bases unmatched. The CDR3 covers 15 residues. In DNA form, the CDR3 reads TGCAGCGTTGAAGATCTTCAGGGGGCCAACACTGAAGCTTTCTTT. This codes for CSVEDLQGANTEAFF. Complete variable domain (other parts from reference TRBV29-1 and TRBJ1-1): SAVISQKPSRDICQRGTSLTIQCQVDSQVTMMFWYRQQPGQSLTLIATANQGSEATYESGFVIDKFPISRPNLTFSTLTVSNMSPEDSSIYLCSVEDLQGANTEAFFGQGTRLTVV.

This clone showed up just once. The chain has TRBV5-1 and TRBJ2-4; 12 nucleotides align to TRBD2. CDR1 and CDR2 from the germline V gene are SGHRS and YFSETQ. The CDR3 covers 15 residues. The trim removed 3 bases at V and 6 bases at J, leaving 4 bases unmatched. The CDR3 region has the DNA TGCGCCAGCAGCTGGGCTAGCGGGGGGGGAAACATTCAGTACTTC. This translates into CASSWASGGGNIQYF.

This sequence joins TRBV4-3 and TRBJ1-5, with D unclear. The CDR3 runs 16 residues. V lost 2 bases and J 3 bases, leaving 14 bases between the germline ends. Per the germline V gene, CDR1 is LGHNA and CDR2 is YSLEER. Written as DNA, the CDR3 is TGCGCCAGCAGCCAACCTGGGGTCGGGATCAATCAGCCCCAGCATTTT. Translated, it gives CASSQPGVGINQPQHF.

This chain joins TRBV4-3 and TRBJ2-5, with 7 bases matching TRBD2. The J call could be wrong; TRBJ2-7 is a better fit for the DNA end. This CDR3 region has 17 residues. Germline values: CDR1 LGHNA, CDR2 YSLEER. Written as DNA, the CDR3 is TGCGCCAGCAGCCAAGAGGGTCCTAGCGGCCCCTCCTACGAGCAGTACTTC. Its protein is CASSQEGPSGPSYEQYF.

V is TRBV6-6 and J is TRBJ1-1, with TRBD1 matching over 7 bases. This CDR3 is built from 16 residues. The junction had 7 bases not matched to a gene; V was cut back by 2 bases and J by 1 base. CDR1 MNHNY and CDR2 SVGAGI come from the germline V gene (reference sequence). In nucleotides, the CDR3 is TGTGCCAGCAGTTACCAGCTGGGACAGCGGAACACTGAAGCTTTCTTT. Encoded protein: CASSYQLGQRNTEAFF.

The chain is built from TRBV5-4 and TRBJ2-3; 9 nucleotides align to TRBD2. The V gene end was trimmed by 4 bases and the J gene end by 0 bases; junction bases not matched to a gene: 9. Germline values: CDR1 SGHNT, CDR2 YYREEE (reference sequence). This CDR3 spans 17 amino acids. CDR3 in amino acids: CASSPGLARRSTDTQYF. Written as DNA, the CDR3 is TGTGCCAGCAGCCCAGGACTAGCGCGGCGTAGCACAGATACGCAGTATTTT.

The V call is TRBV5-8, the J call TRBJ1-1; a weak D match, TRBD1 (6 bases). The CDR3 sequence is 16 residues long. Trimming shortened V by 4 bases and J by 4 bases, and 20 bases separated the two germline ends. CDR1 SGHTS and CDR2 YDEGEE come from the germline V gene. CDR3 nucleotide sequence: TGTGCCAGCAGCCGGCCGACAGGCCATTGGGCCACTGAAGCTTTCTTT. Its translation: CASSRPTGHWATEAFF.

V and J are TRBV7-8 and TRBJ2-1; D might be TRBD1 (6 bases). The CDR3 covers 15 residues. Trimming took 8 bases from V and 0 from J, leaving 14 bases between them. CDR1 and CDR2 from the germline V gene are SGHVS and FQNEAQ. Written as DNA, the CDR3 is TGTGCCAGCCAACCGGGCAGGGGCTCCTACAATGAGCAGTTCTTC. It yields the protein CASQPGRGSYNEQFF.

This rearrangement joins TRBV9 to TRBJ2-1; the match to TRBD2 covers 8 bases. The CDR3 runs 16 residues. V gave up 0 bases and J gave up 5 bases; unmatched junction bases: 7. Germline loops: CDR1 SGDLS, CDR2 YYNGEE. CDR3 DNA sequence: TGTGCCAGCAGCGTAGCTGGCGGGGGGACGCACAATGAGCAGTTCTTC. Its translation: CASSVAGGGTHNEQFF.

The chain combines TRBV2 with TRBJ1-3, with 8 positions matching TRBD1. The V and J ends lost 2 bases and 3 bases, in that order; junction bases with no gene match: 6. This CDR3 region has 16 residues. The germline CDR1 and CDR2 sequences are SNHLY and FYNNEI. Here the CDR3 reads CASSEFQGAGGNTIYF. The CDR3 DNA follows: TGTGCCAGCAGTGAATTTCAGGGGGCTGGTGGAAACACCATATATTTT.

The chain joins TRBV4-2 to TRBJ1-5; D is undetermined. CDR1 is LGHNA and CDR2 is YNFKEQ in the germline V gene. There are 14 residues in the CDR3. V lost 4 bases and J lost 3, with 10 bases in between. The CDR3 DNA is TGTGCCAGCAGCCCCGGGGAAATCAATCAGCCCCAGCATTTT. Residues: CASSPGEINQPQHF.

The V gene is TRBV7-2, the J gene TRBJ2-5; 14 nucleotides line up with TRBD2. Germline assignment: CDR1 SGHTA and CDR2 FQGNSA. V shed 2 bases, J shed 4 bases, and the junction held 12 bases outside the gene matches. The CDR3 runs to 19 residues. In DNA, the CDR3 is TGTGCCAGCAGCTTAAGGGTGGGTAGGACTAGCGGGAGGATAGAGACCCAGTACTTC. Its protein is CASSLRVGRTSGRIETQYF.

The V gene is TRBV18, the J gene TRBJ2-7; a possible D gene is TRBD1 (5 bases). The germline V gene has CDR1 KGHSH and CDR2 LQKENI. V lost 4 bases and J 2 bases, leaving 15 bases between the germline ends. The CDR3 has 15 residues. CDR3 nucleotide sequence: TGTGCCAGCTCACTGGGGTCGACAGCTACCTACGAGCAGTACTTC. Protein product: CASSLGSTATYEQYF.